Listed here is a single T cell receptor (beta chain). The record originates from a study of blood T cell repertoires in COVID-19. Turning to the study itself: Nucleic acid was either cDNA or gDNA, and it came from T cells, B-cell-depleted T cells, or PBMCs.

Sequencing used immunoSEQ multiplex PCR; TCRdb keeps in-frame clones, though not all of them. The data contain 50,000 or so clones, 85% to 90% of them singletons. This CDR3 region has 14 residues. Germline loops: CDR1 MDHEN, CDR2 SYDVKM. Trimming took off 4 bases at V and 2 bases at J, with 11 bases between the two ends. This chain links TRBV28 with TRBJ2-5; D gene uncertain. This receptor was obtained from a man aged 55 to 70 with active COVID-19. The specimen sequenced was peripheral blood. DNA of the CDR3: TGTGCCAGCAGTTCCCTTAGTATACAAGAGACCCAGTACTTC. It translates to CASSSLSIQETQYF.